The rows below give T cell receptor beta chains drawn from one sample of a study of OX40 agonist ivuxolimab in advanced cancers. This table comes from immunoSEQ multiplex PCR, and its TCRdb copy is limited to in-frame clones, with some not included. The table records roughly 68,000 clones, around 80% of them present only once. Sequenced here: CD4+ or CD8+ T cells sorted from blood, sampled in a trial of the OX40 agonist ivuxolimab. The source of these receptors is an adult with an advanced solid tumor such as melanoma, head and neck, liver or kidney cancer. The CDR3 runs from the conserved cysteine through the conserved F or W. Each record gives: V gene, D gene, clone size, J gene, CDR3 DNA, CDR3 protein. The D gene is left open where the match is weak. Size tells how often a clone was seen (once, few, many) or the class of an expanded clone, and some rows leave it out.

>TRBV19|.|.|TRBJ2-3
TGTGCCAGTCGAAGCCGGCCTTCCCCCACAGATACGCAGTATTTT
CASRSRPSPTDTQYF
>TRBV27|.|.|TRBJ2-2
TGTGCCAGCAGTACATCTTTAAAACCCGGGGAGCTGTTTTTT
CASSTSLKPGELFF
>TRBV7-8|.|.|TRBJ1-4
TGTGCCAGCAGCTTTAGGGGAGCTAATGAAAAACTGTTTTTT
CASSFRGANEKLFF
>TRBV29-1|.|.|TRBJ2-1
TGCAGCGGAGGTCTAGCCCGATGGAATGAGCAGTTCTTC
CSGGLARWNEQFF
>TRBV27|.|.|TRBJ2-2
TGTGCCAGCAGTTTATCGCTCGGGAGTGCCGGGGAGCTGTTTTTT
CASSLSLGSAGELFF
>TRBV25-1|TRBD1|.|TRBJ2-5
TGTGCCAGCAGTGAATGGGGGACAGGGAGGGAGACCCAGTACTTC
CASSEWGTGRETQYF
>TRBV9|TRBD1|.|TRBJ1-1
TGTGCCAGCAGCGGAGGGACAGGGGGCCGGACTGAAGCTTTCTTT
CASSGGTGGRTEAFF
>TRBV5-1|.|.|TRBJ2-3
TGCGCCAGCAGCTCCCAGGGAAGTGCAGATACGCAGTATTTT
CASSSQGSADTQYF
>TRBV5-5|.|.|TRBJ1-3
TGTGCCAGCAGCGTTCTATGGGGCTCTGGAAACACCATATATTTT
CASSVLWGSGNTIYF
>TRBV7-9|TRBD2|.|TRBJ2-5
TGTGCCAGCAGCGAGACGCAACTAGCGGAGACCCAGTACTTC
CASSETQLAETQYF
>TRBV19|.|.|TRBJ2-1
.
CASTSGGNHYNEQFF
>TRBV14|TRBD2|.|TRBJ2-7
TGTGCCAGCAGCCAAGGATGGTCTAGCGGCTACGAGCAGTACTTC
CASSQGWSSGYEQYF
>TRBV29-1|.|.|TRBJ1-2
TGCAGCGTTGTCGGACAGAACTATGGCTACACCTTC
CSVVGQNYGYTF
>TRBV7-2|TRBD1|.|TRBJ1-3
TGTGCCAGCAGCGGACGGACAGGGGTCGGAAACACCATATATTTT
CASSGRTGVGNTIYF
>TRBV28|.|.|TRBJ2-2
TGTGCCAGCAGTTTTCTGGACGAAGGTGGCGGGGAGCTGTTTTTT
CASSFLDEGGGELFF
>TRBV28|.|.|TRBJ2-6
TGTGCCAGCAGCCTGGTTGGGGAGTTCGGGGCCAACGTCCTGACTTTC
CASSLVGEFGANVLTF
>TRBV5-1|.|.|TRBJ1-3
TGCGCCAGCAGCTTGGTAGGCAGGATCTCTGGAAACACCATATATTTT
CASSLVGRISGNTIYF
>TRBV7-2|.|.|TRBJ2-1
TGTGCCAGCAGCTCGAACAGACAGGTATCCTACAATGAGCAGTTCTTC
CASSSNRQVSYNEQFF
>TRBV5-4|.|.|TRBJ2-7
TGTGCCAGCAGCTTTAAGGAGACAGGCCCGGGTTCCTTGAAATTC
CASSFKETGPGSLKF
>TRBV7-2|.|.|TRBJ1-4
TGTGCCAGCAGCTTTCAGGTCGCTCAATTTGCAACTAATGAAAAACTGTTTTTT
CASSFQVAQFATNEKLFF
>TRBV6-5|TRBD1|.|TRBJ2-7
TGTGCCAGCAGTCTCCGGACAGGGAGCTCCTACGAGCAGTACTTC
CASSLRTGSSYEQYF
>TRBV19|.|.|TRBJ2-4
TGTGCCAGTAGTACTGGGGTCGGGGGTAGAACCAAAAACATTCAGTACTTC
CASSTGVGGRTKNIQYF
>TRBV27|.|once|TRBJ2-2
TGTGCCGCGGGACTTCCATCAACCGGGGAGCTGTTTTTT
CAAGLPSTGELFF
>TRBV2|TRBD1|.|TRBJ1-5
TGTGCCAGCAGTTCCGACAGGGTTGGCAATCAGCCCCAGCATTTT
CASSSDRVGNQPQHF
>TRBV18|.|.|TRBJ1-1
TGTGCCAGCTCGCCCGGACAGCTAAACACTGAAGCTTTCTTT
CASSPGQLNTEAFF
>TRBV5-4|.|.|TRBJ2-3
TGTGCCAGCAGCTCCTCGGCTAGCCACACAGATACGCAGTATTTT
CASSSSASHTDTQYF
>TRBV4-3|TRBD2|.|TRBJ2-5
TGCGCCAGCAGCCAAGATCTAGCGGGAGGGCGGGAGACCCAGTACTTC
CASSQDLAGGRETQYF
>TRBV5-1|TRBD2|.|TRBJ2-7
TGCGCCAGCAGCCTTCATAGCGGGAGGAACTACGAGCAGTACTTC
CASSLHSGRNYEQYF
>TRBV18|TRBD1|.|TRBJ1-4
TGTGCCAGCTCACCGAACAGGGGGCGAGTCGGGATTAATGAAAAACTGTTTTTT
CASSPNRGRVGINEKLFF
>TRBV5-1|.|.|TRBJ2-5
TGCGCCAGCAGCCTGACACCCTCAGCCCTTCAGACCCAGTACTTC
CASSLTPSALQTQYF
>TRBV7-8|TRBD2|few|TRBJ2-2
TGTGCCAGCAGCTTAGTTCGAGCGGGAGGGCCTAGGACGAGAACCGGGGAGCTGTTTTTT
CASSLVRAGGPRTRTGELFF
>TRBV7-2|.|.|TRBJ2-2
TGTGCCAGCACGGGGGCCCGGGGCACCGGGGAGCTGTTTTTT
CASTGARGTGELFF
>TRBV21-1|.|.|TRBJ2-3
TGTGCCAGCAGCAAAGTTGGGGACGGGGAAGATACGCAGTATTTT
CASSKVGDGEDTQYF